What follows are 13 T cell receptor beta chains derived from one specimen sequenced in a study of tumor-infiltrating lymphocytes in localized non-small cell lung cancer. The table came from immunoSEQ multiplex PCR; TCRdb's copy has only in-frame clones and leaves some out. The sample has thousands of clones, roughly four fifths seen once. The sample was uninvolved lung tissue not adjacent to the tumor. The receptors derive from a human donor with non-small cell lung cancer.

The chain uses TRBV7-3 and TRBJ2-7; TRBD2 matches 15 bases. V was clipped by 4 bases and J by 4 bases; unmatched bases: 2. The germline gives CDR1 SGHTA, CDR2 FQGTGA. CDR3 size: 15 residues. The CDR3 reads CASSSGLAGGYEQYF. The CDR3 bases are TGTGCCAGCAGCTCCGGACTAGCGGGAGGGTACGAGCAGTACTTC.

This clone has only a few counts. The chain joins TRBV6-6 to TRBJ1-1, with a tentative D call TRBD1 (6 bases). The CDR3 consists of 14 residues. The V end was cut by 7 bases, the J end by 1 base, with 13 bases between. The V gene's germline CDR1 is MNHNY and CDR2 SVGAGI (reference sequence). The CDR3 here is CASTLRQENTEAFF. The DNA of the CDR3 is TGTGCCAGCACCTTGAGACAGGAGAACACTGAAGCTTTCTTT.

The chain is built from TRBV4-1 and TRBJ2-5; 14 nucleotides align to TRBD2. V was clipped by 2 bases and J by 5 bases; unmatched bases: 7. CDR3 size: 17 residues. In germline, CDR1 is MGHRA, CDR2 YSYEKL. The CDR3 DNA reads TGCGCCAGCAGCCAAAGGCCGGGACTAGCGGGAGTGGAGACCCAGTACTTC. Encoded protein: CASSQRPGLAGVETQYF.

The chain links TRBV7-9 to TRBJ2-7, with a possible D match to TRBD2 (5 bases). V dropped 2 bases and J dropped 1 base, with 6 bases sitting between them. The CDR3 runs to 13 residues. Germline CDR1 reads SEHNR; CDR2 reads FQNEAQ (reference sequence). The CDR3 sequence is CASSLSGSYEQYF. CDR3 coding DNA: TGTGCCAGCAGCTTATCGGGATCCTACGAGCAGTACTTC. The whole variable domain, filled in from reference TRBV7-9 and TRBJ2-7, reads DTGVSQNPRHKITKRGQNVTFRCDPISEHNRLYWYRQTLGQGPEFLTYFQNEAQLEKSRLLSDRFSAERPKGSFSTLEIQRTEQGDSAMYLCASSLSGSYEQYFGPGTRLTVT.

The genes are TRBV18 and TRBJ2-3; possible D gene TRBD2, 6 bases. V was cut by 4 bases and J by 1 base, with 9 bases left in between. From germline, CDR1 is KGHSH and CDR2 LQKENI. This CDR3 has 14 residues. CDR3 in amino acids: CASSRGGGTDTQYF. The CDR3 region has the DNA TGTGCCAGCTCACGTGGCGGGGGCACAGATACGCAGTATTTT. The whole variable domain, filled in from reference TRBV18 and TRBJ2-3, reads NAGVMQNPRHLVRRRGQEARLRCSPMKGHSHVYWYRQLPEEGLKFMVYLQKENIIDESGMPKERFSAEFPKEGPSILRIQQVVRGDSAAYFCASSRGGGTDTQYFGPGTRLTVL.

The chain carries TRBV7-2 and TRBJ1-4, with D perhaps matching TRBD1 (6 bases). This CDR3 comprises 16 residues. CDR1 SGHTA and CDR2 FQGNSA come from the germline V gene. The V end was cut by 5 bases, the J end by 3 bases, with 16 bases between. The CDR3 sequence is CASSMTKGVANEKLFF. The CDR3 nucleotides read TGTGCCAGCAGCATGACAAAGGGGGTGGCTAATGAAAAACTGTTTTTT.

In its sample, this clone was seen a few times. The chain uses TRBV5-5 and TRBJ1-1; D ambiguous. Germline V gene data show CDR1 as SGHKS and CDR2 as YYEKEE (reference sequence). The CDR3 has 14 residues. V shed 7 bases and J shed 0 bases, with 13 bases lying between them. The CDR3 DNA sequence: TGTGCCAGCCGCATAGACTTAATGAACACTGAAGCTTTCTTT. This sequence encodes CASRIDLMNTEAFF.

The chain combines TRBV14 with TRBJ2-7; 7 nucleotides align to TRBD2. This CDR3 spans 14 amino acids. Germline V gene data show CDR1 as SGHDN and CDR2 as FVKESK. After removal of 1 base from V and 3 bases from J, the junction contained 3 bases not matched to a gene. The CDR3: CASSQGGGVYEQYF. CDR3 DNA: TGTGCCAGCAGCCAAGGGGGGGGAGTCTACGAGCAGTACTTC.

This sequence joins TRBV9 and TRBJ2-1; 9 bases agree with TRBD2. J was trimmed by 10 bases and V by 2 bases; bases with no gene match: 10. The germline gives CDR1 SGDLS, CDR2 YYNGEE. This CDR3 contains 15 residues. The CDR3 loop reads CASSVAGGPLDEQFF. For the CDR3, the DNA is TGTGCCAGCAGCGTGGCGGGAGGGCCCCTCGACGAGCAGTTCTTC. Drawing the rest from reference TRBV9 and TRBJ2-1, the complete variable domain is DSGVTQTPKHLITATGQRVTLRCSPRSGDLSVYWYQQSLDQGLQFLIQYYNGEERAKGNILERFSAQQFPDLHSELNLSSLELGDSALYFCASSVAGGPLDEQFFGPGTRLTVL.

The V gene is TRBV28, the J gene TRBJ1-5; a possible D gene is TRBD1 (5 bases). Trimming pared 1 base from V and 5 bases from J, leaving 12 bases between. The germline V gene encodes CDR1 MDHEN and CDR2 SYDVKM. The CDR3 extends over 15 amino acids. The CDR3 is CASSLLVGGDQPQHF. CDR3 in DNA: TGTGCCAGCAGTTTATTAGTTGGGGGGGATCAGCCCCAGCATTTT.

The chain couples TRBV5-5 to TRBJ2-3; a weak D match, TRBD1 (6 bases). V lost 3 bases and J 3 bases, leaving 11 bases between the germline ends. The CDR3 runs to 14 residues. Germline V lookup: CDR1 SGHKS, CDR2 YYEKEE (reference sequence). The CDR3 nucleotides are TGTGCCAGCAGCTACGGACAGACTACAGATACGCAGTATTTT. Protein sequence: CASSYGQTTDTQYF.

The J gene is TRBJ2-5, the V gene TRBV7-9; D possibly corresponds to TRBD2 (5 bases). Trimming removed 5 bases at V and 5 bases at J, with 15 bases between. The germline gives CDR1 SEHNR, CDR2 FQNEAQ (reference sequence). The CDR3 length is 14 residues. The chain's CDR3 is CASSPGLGRETQYF. CDR3 sequence (DNA): TGTGCCAGCAGCCCGGGGTTAGGGCGGGAGACCCAGTACTTC.

This chain connects TRBV7-2 to TRBJ2-5, with 10 bases aligning to TRBD2. Germline values: CDR1 SGHTA, CDR2 FQGNSA. The J segment lost 0 bases and the V segment lost 0 bases, leaving 4 bases of the junction unmatched. The CDR3 runs to 17 residues. CDR3 loop: CASSLAVLAGNQETQYF. The CDR3 region has the DNA TGTGCCAGCAGCTTAGCCGTACTAGCGGGAAACCAAGAGACCCAGTACTTC.